These 12 T cell receptor beta chains were sequenced from one sample in a study of OX40 agonist ivuxolimab in advanced cancers. Only in-frame clones appear in the TCRdb table, and some are missing; sequencing was by immunoSEQ multiplex PCR. The sample contains some 35,000 clones, approximately 80% of which appear only once. Material: CD4+ or CD8+ T cells sorted from blood, obtained in a trial of the OX40 agonist ivuxolimab. Receptors were obtained from an adult with an advanced solid tumor such as melanoma, head and neck, liver or kidney cancer.

This clone was recorded only once. CDR3 protein: CASSTGPLSYEQYF. The DNA of the CDR3 is TGTGCCAGCAGCACCGGACCTCTCTCCTACGAGCAGTACTTC. The rearrangement joins TRBV7-9 to TRBJ2-7, with D hard to call. Germline CDR1 reads SEHNR; CDR2 reads FQNEAQ (reference sequence). The CDR3 contains 14 residues. V dropped 5 bases and J dropped 0 bases, with 11 bases sitting between them.

This CDR3 is CASSFSRGSYNEQFF. The CDR3 DNA is TGTGCCAGCAGCTTCTCACGCGGGAGCTACAATGAGCAGTTCTTC. This chain connects TRBV27 to TRBJ2-1, with 7 bases that match TRBD2. V dropped 6 bases and J dropped 3; count of bases not matched to a gene: 8. Germline CDR1 reads MNHEY; CDR2 reads SMNVEV (reference sequence). The CDR3 extends over 15 amino acids.

The chain joins TRBV20-1 to TRBJ1-4; D is undetermined. CDR3 size: 11 residues. The germline CDR1 and CDR2 sequences are DFQATT and SNEGSKA (reference sequence). Trimming removed 4 bases at V and 7 bases at J, with 7 bases between. The CDR3 protein is CSAMKGEKLFF. The CDR3 DNA follows: TGCAGTGCTATGAAGGGTGAAAAACTGTTTTTT.

The V call is TRBV2, the J call TRBJ1-6; D is unclear. Germline V gene sequence: CDR1 SNHLY, CDR2 FYNNEI. The length of the CDR3 is 15 residues. V was pared by 6 bases and J by 0 bases, with 9 bases between. In nucleotides, the CDR3 is TGTGCCAGCAGGAGGGATAGCTCCTATAATTCACCCCTCCACTTT. Translated, it gives CASRRDSSYNSPLHF.

This sequence joins TRBV10-1 and TRBJ2-3; the match to TRBD2 covers 10 bases. Germline assignment: CDR1 WNHNN and CDR2 SYGVQD (reference sequence). CDR3 length: 15 residues. J was trimmed by 2 bases and V by 4 bases; bases with no gene match: 3. CDR3 in DNA: TGCGCCAGCAGTGGACTAGCGGGCTTCACAGATACGCAGTATTTT. The encoded protein is CASSGLAGFTDTQYF.

The V gene is TRBV10-3, the J gene TRBJ2-2; maybe TRBD2 (6 bases). Trimming shortened V by 6 bases and J by 5 bases, and 13 bases separated the two germline ends. Per the germline V gene, CDR1 is ENHRY and CDR2 is SYGVKD. There are 14 residues in the CDR3. In DNA form, the CDR3 reads TGTGCCATCAGAGCCGGGACTTATACCGGGGAGCTGTTTTTT. This gives the protein CAIRAGTYTGELFF.

This chain links TRBV5-6 with TRBJ1-2; D gene uncertain. This CDR3 comprises 13 residues. V lost 4 bases to trimming and J lost 2 bases, with 9 bases between them. Germline lookup yields CDR1 SGHDT and CDR2 YYEEEE. The CDR3, as DNA: TGTGCCAGCAGCGAAACAGAAAACTATGGCTACACCTTC. Amino acid sequence: CASSETENYGYTF.

The chain is built from TRBV7-9 and TRBJ1-5; D is unclear. The germline gives CDR1 SEHNR, CDR2 FQNEAQ (reference sequence). V dropped 5 bases and J dropped 0 bases, with 11 bases sitting between them. This CDR3 is 15 amino acids long. DNA of the CDR3: TGTGCCAGCAGCGCGGACGGTCTTAGCAATCAGCCCCAGCATTTT. Translation: CASSADGLSNQPQHF.

This chain connects TRBV4-1 to TRBJ1-2; D ambiguous. Trimming removed 4 bases at V and 4 bases at J, with 13 bases between. Germline assignment: CDR1 MGHRA and CDR2 YSYEKL. This CDR3 comprises 14 residues. The DNA of the CDR3 is TGCGCCAGCAGCCCCGACATATTATTCTATGGCTACACCTTC. It encodes CASSPDILFYGYTF.

Worth noting for this clone: The conserved closing phenylalanine or tryptophan is absent in this CDR3, likely reflecting a read error. The genes are TRBV7-9 and TRBJ2-7; maybe TRBD1 (5 bases). The CDR3 has 14 amino acids. The germline V gene has CDR1 SEHNR and CDR2 FQNEAQ (reference sequence). Trimming took 0 bases from V and 0 from J, leaving 6 bases between them. This chain's CDR3 is CASSLAGPSYEQYL. The CDR3 DNA is TGTGCCAGCAGCTTAGCGGGGCCCTCCTACGAGCAGTACCTC.

The chain carries TRBV4-1 and TRBJ1-3, with 7 nucleotides matching TRBD1. The CDR3 sequence is 15 residues long. CDR1 is MGHRA and CDR2 is YSYEKL in the germline V gene. Trimming took 0 bases from V and 4 from J; bases not matched to a gene: 3. CDR3 DNA: TGCGCCAGCAGCCAAGACAGGGGGGAAGGAAACACCATATATTTT. Translation: CASSQDRGEGNTIYF.

The J gene is TRBJ2-7, the V gene TRBV5-4; 7 nucleotides line up with TRBD2. CDR3 length: 14 residues. CDR1 and CDR2 (germline): SGHNT, YYREEE (reference sequence). Trimming took 9 bases from V and 6 from J; bases not matched to a gene: 15. CDR3 protein: CATAPGGIYLEQYF. CDR3 DNA: TGTGCCACTGCCCCGGGAGGAATCTACCTCGAGCAGTACTTC.